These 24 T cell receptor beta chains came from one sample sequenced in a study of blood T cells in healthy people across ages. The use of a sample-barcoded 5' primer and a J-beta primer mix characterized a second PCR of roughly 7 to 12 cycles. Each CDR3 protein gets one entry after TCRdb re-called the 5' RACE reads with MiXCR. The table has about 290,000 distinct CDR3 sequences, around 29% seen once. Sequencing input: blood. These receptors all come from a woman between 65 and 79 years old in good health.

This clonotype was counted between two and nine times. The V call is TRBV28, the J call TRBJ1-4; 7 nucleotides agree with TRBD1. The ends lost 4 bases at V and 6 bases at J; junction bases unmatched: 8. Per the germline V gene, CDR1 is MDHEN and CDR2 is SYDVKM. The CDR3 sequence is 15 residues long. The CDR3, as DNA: TGTGCCAGCAGTTCCCTCGAGGGGGCGGATGAAAAACTGTTTTTT. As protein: CASSSLEGADEKLFF.

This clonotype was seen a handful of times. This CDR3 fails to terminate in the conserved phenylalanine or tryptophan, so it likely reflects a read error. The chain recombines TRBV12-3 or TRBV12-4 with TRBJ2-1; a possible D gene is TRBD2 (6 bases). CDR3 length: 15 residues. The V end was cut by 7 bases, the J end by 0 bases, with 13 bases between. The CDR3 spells CASTLAADSYNEQFL. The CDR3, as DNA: TGTGCCAGCACCTTAGCGGCGGACTCCTACAATGAGCAGTTCCTC.

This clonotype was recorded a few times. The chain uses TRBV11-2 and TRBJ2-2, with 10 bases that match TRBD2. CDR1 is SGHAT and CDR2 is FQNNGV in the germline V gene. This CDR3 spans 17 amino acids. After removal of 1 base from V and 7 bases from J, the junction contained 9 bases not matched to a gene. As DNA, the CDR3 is TGTGCCAGCAGCTTAGGTGGTAGCGGGAGGCAAAACGGGGAGCTGTTTTTT. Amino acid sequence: CASSLGGSGRQNGELFF.

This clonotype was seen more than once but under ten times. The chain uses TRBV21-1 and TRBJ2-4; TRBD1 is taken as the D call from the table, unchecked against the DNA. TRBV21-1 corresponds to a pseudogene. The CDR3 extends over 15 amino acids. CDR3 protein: CASSKRGLAKNIQYF. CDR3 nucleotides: TGTGCCAGCAGCAAAAGGGGTCTAGCCAAAAACATTCAGTACTTC.

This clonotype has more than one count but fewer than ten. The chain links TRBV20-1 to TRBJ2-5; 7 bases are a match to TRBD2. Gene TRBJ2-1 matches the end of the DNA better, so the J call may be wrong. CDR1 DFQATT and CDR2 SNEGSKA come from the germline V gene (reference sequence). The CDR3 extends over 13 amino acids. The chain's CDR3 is CSASWTSENEQFF. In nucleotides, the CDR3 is TGCAGTGCTAGCTGGACTAGTGAGAATGAGCAGTTCTTC.

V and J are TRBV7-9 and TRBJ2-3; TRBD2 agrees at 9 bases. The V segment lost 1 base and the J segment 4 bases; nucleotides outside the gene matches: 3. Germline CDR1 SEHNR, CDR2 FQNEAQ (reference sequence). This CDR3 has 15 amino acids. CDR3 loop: CASSLVGLASDTQYF. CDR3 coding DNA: TGTGCCAGCAGCTTAGTGGGACTAGCCTCAGATACGCAGTATTTT.

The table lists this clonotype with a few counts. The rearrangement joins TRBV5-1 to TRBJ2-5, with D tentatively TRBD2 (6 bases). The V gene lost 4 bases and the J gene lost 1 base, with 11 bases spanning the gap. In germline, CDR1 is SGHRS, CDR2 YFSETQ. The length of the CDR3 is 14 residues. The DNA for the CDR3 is TGCGCCAGCAGCAGTGGGACTCCCCAAGAGACCCAGTACTTC. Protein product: CASSSGTPQETQYF.

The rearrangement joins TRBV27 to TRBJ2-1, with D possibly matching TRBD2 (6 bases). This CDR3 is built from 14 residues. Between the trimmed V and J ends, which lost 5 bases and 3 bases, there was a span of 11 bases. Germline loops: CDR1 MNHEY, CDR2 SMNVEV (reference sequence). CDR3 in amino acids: CASSTPGGYNEQFF. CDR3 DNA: TGTGCCAGCAGTACCCCCGGGGGCTACAATGAGCAGTTCTTC.

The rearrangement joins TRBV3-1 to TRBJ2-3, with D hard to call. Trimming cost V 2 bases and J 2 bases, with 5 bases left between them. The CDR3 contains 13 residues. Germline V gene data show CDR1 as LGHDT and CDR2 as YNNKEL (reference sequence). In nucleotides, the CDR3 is TGTGCCAGCAGCCAACACATCACAGATACGCAGTATTTT. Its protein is CASSQHITDTQYF.

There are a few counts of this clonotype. CDR3 DNA: TGCAGTGCCGATACAGGGGAAGGTTACGAGCAGTACTTC. Its protein is CSADTGEGYEQYF. This chain joins TRBV20-1 and TRBJ2-7; 7 nucleotides agree with TRBD1. V was clipped by 6 bases and J by 4 bases; unmatched bases: 9. This CDR3 spans 13 amino acids. CDR1 is DFQATT and CDR2 is SNEGSKA in the germline V gene (reference sequence).

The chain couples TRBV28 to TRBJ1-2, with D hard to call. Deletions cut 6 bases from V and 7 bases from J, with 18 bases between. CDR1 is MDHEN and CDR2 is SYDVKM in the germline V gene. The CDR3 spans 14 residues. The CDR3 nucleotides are TGTGCCAGCAGGGTCCTAAAACCCCCAACTGGCTACACCTTC. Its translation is CASRVLKPPTGYTF.

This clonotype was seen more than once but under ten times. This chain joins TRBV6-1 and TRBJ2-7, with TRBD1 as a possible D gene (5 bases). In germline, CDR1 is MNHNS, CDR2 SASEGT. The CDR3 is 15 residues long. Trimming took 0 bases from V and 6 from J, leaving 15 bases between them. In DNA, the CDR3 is TGTGCCAGCAGTGAAGCCTACGATTCAGGGTTCGAGCAGTACTTC. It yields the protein CASSEAYDSGFEQYF.

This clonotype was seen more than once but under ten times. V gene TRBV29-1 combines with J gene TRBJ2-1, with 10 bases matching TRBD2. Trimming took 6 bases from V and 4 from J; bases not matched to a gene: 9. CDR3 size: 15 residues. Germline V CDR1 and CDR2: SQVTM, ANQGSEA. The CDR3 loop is CSVPAGTSEYNEQFF. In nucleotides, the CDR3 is TGCAGCGTCCCTGCCGGGACTAGCGAGTACAATGAGCAGTTCTTC.

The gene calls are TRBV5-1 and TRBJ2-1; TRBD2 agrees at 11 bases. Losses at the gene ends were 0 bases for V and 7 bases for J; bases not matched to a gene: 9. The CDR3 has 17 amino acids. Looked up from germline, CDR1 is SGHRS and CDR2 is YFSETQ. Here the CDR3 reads CASSLGLSGRAENEQFF. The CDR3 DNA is TGCGCCAGCAGCTTGGGACTTAGCGGGAGGGCCGAGAATGAGCAGTTCTTC.

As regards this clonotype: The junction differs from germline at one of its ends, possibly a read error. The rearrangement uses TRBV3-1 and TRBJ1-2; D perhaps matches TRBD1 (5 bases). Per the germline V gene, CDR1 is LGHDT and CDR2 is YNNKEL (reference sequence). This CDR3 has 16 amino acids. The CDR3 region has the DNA TGTGCCAGCAGCCATGGGGCTTCCTTGGGGAACTATGACTACACCTTC. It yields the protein CASSHGASLGNYDYTF.

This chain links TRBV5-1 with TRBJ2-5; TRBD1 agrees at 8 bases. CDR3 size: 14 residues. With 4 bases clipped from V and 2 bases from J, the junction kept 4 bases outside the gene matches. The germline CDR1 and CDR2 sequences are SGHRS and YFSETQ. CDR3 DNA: TGCGCCAGCAGCCGGGGACAGGCGCAAGAGACCCAGTACTTC. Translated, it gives CASSRGQAQETQYF.

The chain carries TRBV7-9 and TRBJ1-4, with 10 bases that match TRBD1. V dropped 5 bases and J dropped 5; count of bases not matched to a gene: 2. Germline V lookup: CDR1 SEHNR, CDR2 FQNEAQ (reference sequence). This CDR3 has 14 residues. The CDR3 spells CASSPDRGNEKLFF. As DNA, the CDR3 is TGTGCCAGCAGCCCGGACAGGGGGAATGAAAAACTGTTTTTT.

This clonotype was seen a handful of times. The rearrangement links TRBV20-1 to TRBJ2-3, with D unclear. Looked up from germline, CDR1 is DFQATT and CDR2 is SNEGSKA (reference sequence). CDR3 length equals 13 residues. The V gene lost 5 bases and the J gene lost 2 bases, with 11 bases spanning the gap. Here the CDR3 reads CSAPDENTDTQYF. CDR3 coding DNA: TGCAGTGCTCCGGACGAAAACACAGATACGCAGTATTTT.

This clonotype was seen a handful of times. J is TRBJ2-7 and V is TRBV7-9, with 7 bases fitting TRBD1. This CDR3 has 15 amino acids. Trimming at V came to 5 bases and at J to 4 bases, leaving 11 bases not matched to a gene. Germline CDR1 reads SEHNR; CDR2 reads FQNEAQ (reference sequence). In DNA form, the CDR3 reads TGTGCCAGCAGCCCCCCGGGACAGAAAGTATACGAGCAGTACTTC. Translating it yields CASSPPGQKVYEQYF. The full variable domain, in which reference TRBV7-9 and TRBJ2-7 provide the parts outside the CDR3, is DTGVSQNPRHKITKRGQNVTFRCDPISEHNRLYWYRQTLGQGPEFLTYFQNEAQLEKSRLLSDRFSAERPKGSFSTLEIQRTEQGDSAMYLCASSPPGQKVYEQYFGPGTRLTVT.

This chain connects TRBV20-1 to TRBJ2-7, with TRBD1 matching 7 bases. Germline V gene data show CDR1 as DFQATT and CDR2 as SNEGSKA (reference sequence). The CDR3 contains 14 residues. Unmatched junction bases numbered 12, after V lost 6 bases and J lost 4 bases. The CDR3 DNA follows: TGCAGTGCCGGCGAGGGGGCCCGGGGTTACGAGCAGTACTTC. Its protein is CSAGEGARGYEQYF.

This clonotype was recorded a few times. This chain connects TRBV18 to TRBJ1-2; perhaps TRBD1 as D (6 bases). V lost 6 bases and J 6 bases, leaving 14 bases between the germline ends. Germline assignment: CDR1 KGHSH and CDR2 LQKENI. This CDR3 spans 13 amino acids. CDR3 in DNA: TGTGCCAGCTCTAGCCGGGACAAAGATGGCTACACCTTC. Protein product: CASSSRDKDGYTF.

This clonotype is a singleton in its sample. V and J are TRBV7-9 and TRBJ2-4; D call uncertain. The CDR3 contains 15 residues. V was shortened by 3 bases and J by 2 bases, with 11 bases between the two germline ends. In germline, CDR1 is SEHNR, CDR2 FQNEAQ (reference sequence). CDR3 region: CASSFSRASKNIQYF. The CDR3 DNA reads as TGTGCCAGCAGCTTTAGCCGGGCCTCCAAAAACATTCAGTACTTC.

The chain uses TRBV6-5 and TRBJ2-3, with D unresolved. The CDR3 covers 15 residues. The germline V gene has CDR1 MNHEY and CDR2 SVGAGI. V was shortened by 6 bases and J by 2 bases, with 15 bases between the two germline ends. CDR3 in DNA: TGTGCCAGCAGCCCCTCCGGACCCTACACAGATACGCAGTATTTT. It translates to CASSPSGPYTDTQYF.

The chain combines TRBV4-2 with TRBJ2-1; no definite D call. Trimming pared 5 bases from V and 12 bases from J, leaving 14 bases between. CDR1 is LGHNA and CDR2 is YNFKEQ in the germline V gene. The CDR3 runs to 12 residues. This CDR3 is CASSSPRSSQFF. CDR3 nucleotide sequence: TGTGCCAGCAGCTCCCCTAGGAGTTCGCAGTTCTTC.